The TCR beta chain described here comes from a study of cytomegalovirus exposure and HLA in healthy donors. About the study: Early released data had around 88 million unique TCRs, all coming from HLA-typed donors.

Researchers ran the PCR with 60 Vbeta and 13 Jbeta primers. Produced via immunoSEQ multiplex PCR; TCRdb's table is partial and in-frame only. The data show some 200,000 clones, with nearly 80% seen just once and around 1.7% held by the top ten. This clone was detected only a few times. CDR3 size: 16 residues. The germline CDR1 and CDR2 sequences are LNHNV and YYDKDF (reference sequence). After removal of 4 bases from V and 7 bases from J, the junction contained 12 bases not matched to a gene. The sequence derives from a man younger than 35 in good health and CMV-seronegative. This chain joins TRBV15 and TRBJ1-4, with TRBD1 matching 7 bases. The sequencing sample was made of PBMCs. CDR3 in amino acids: CATSNTLGGGREKLFF. CDR3 nucleotide sequence: TGTGCCACCAGCAATACCTTAGGGGGCGGCCGTGAAAAACTGTTTTTT.